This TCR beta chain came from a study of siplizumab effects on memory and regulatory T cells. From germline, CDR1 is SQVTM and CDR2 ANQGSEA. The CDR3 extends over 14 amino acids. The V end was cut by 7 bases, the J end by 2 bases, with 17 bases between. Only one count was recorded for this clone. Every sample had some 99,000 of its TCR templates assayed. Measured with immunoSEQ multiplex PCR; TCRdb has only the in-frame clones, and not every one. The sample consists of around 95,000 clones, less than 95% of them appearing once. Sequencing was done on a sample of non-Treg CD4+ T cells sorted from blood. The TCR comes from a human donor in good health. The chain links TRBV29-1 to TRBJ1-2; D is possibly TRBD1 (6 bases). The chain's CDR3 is CSAIQGPGNYGYTF. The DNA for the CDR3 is TGCAGCGCTATTCAGGGGCCTGGAAACTATGGCTACACCTTC.